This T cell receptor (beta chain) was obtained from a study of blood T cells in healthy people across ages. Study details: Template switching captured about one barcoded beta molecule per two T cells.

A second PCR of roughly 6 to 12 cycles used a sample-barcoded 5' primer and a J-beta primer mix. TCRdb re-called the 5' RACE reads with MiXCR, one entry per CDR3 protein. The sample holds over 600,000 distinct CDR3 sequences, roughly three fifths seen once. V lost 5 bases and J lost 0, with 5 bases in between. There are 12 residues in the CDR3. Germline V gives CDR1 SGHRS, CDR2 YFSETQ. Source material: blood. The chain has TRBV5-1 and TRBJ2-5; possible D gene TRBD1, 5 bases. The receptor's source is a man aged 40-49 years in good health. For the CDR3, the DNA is TGCGCCAGCAGGGACAACCAAGAGACCCAGTACTTC. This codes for CASRDNQETQYF. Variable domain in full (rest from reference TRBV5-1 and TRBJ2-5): KAGVTQTPRYLIKTRGQQVTLSCSPISGHRSVSWYQQTPGQGLQFLFEYFSETQRNKGNFPGRFSGRQFSNSRSEMNVSTLELGDSALYLCASRDNQETQYFGPGTRLLVL.